Listed below are T cell receptor beta chains from one sample, sequenced in a study of neoadjuvant nivolumab and ipilimumab in lung cancer. Only in-frame clones appear in the TCRdb table, and some are missing; sequencing was by immunoSEQ multiplex PCR. The top ten clones hold approximately 25% of a sample with about 13,000 clones, around two thirds of them seen once. The sample consisted of peripheral blood, taken after neoadjuvant nivolumab, alone or with ipilimumab, at or shortly before surgery. The receptor set was obtained from an adult with non-small cell lung cancer. Both conserved end residues are part of each CDR3. Each record gives: D gene, J gene, clone size, V gene, CDR3 DNA, CDR3 protein. D genes are given only for firm matches. Expanded clones get a size class; other rows say once, few or many, or leave the size out.

d_gene: -
j_gene: TRBJ1-2
abundance: -
v_gene: TRBV7-2
CDR3nt: TGTGCCAGCAGCTTAAGACAGGTTTCTGATGGCTACACCTTC
CDR3aa: CASSLRQVSDGYTF

d_gene: -
j_gene: TRBJ2-1
abundance: -
v_gene: TRBV25-1
CDR3nt: TGTGCCAGCAGTGCTACAGACAGCTCCTACAATGAGCAGTTCTTC
CDR3aa: CASSATDSSYNEQFF

d_gene: -
j_gene: TRBJ2-5
abundance: -
v_gene: TRBV11-1
CDR3nt: TGTGCCAGCAGCGAAGGACTGTCACAAGAGACCCAGTACTTC
CDR3aa: CASSEGLSQETQYF

d_gene: TRBD1
j_gene: TRBJ2-7
abundance: -
v_gene: TRBV18
CDR3nt: TGTGCCAGCTCACCAGGACAGGGGGTTACCTACGAGCAGTACTTC
CDR3aa: CASSPGQGVTYEQYF

d_gene: TRBD2
j_gene: TRBJ2-2
abundance: -
v_gene: TRBV11-1
CDR3nt: TGTGCCAGCAGCACTAGGGCGGGAGGGAACACCGGGGAGCTGTTTTTT
CDR3aa: CASSTRAGGNTGELFF

d_gene: TRBD2
j_gene: TRBJ2-7
abundance: once
v_gene: TRBV11-3
CDR3nt: TGTGCCAGCAGCTTAGGCGGGAGGGAGAGCTCCTACGAGCAGTACTTC
CDR3aa: CASSLGGRESSYEQYF

d_gene: TRBD1
j_gene: TRBJ1-2
abundance: -
v_gene: TRBV6-5
CDR3nt: TGTGCCAGCAGTTTAACCGCCGGGACAGGGCTTTATGGCTACACCTTC
CDR3aa: CASSLTAGTGLYGYTF

d_gene: -
j_gene: TRBJ1-4
abundance: few
v_gene: TRBV27
CDR3nt: TGTGCCAGCAGTTTAGGGGTCACTAATGAAAAACTGTTTTTT
CDR3aa: CASSLGVTNEKLFF

d_gene: -
j_gene: TRBJ1-1
abundance: -
v_gene: TRBV5-1
CDR3nt: TGCGCCAGCAGCTTGGTTGTGGGGACTGAAGCTTTCTTT
CDR3aa: CASSLVVGTEAFF

d_gene: TRBD1
j_gene: TRBJ1-2
abundance: -
v_gene: TRBV18
CDR3nt: TGTGCCAGCTCCGACCAGGGGGAGAGTGGCTACACCTTC
CDR3aa: CASSDQGESGYTF

d_gene: TRBD2
j_gene: TRBJ2-3
abundance: few
v_gene: TRBV18
CDR3nt: TGTGCCAGCTCAAAGGGACTAGCGGGGCTGGATACGCAGTATTTT
CDR3aa: CASSKGLAGLDTQYF

d_gene: -
j_gene: TRBJ2-7
abundance: -
v_gene: TRBV5-5
CDR3nt: TGTGCCAGCAGCTTAGCCACCACCTACGAGCAGTACTTC
CDR3aa: CASSLATTYEQYF

d_gene: -
j_gene: TRBJ2-6
abundance: few
v_gene: TRBV11-3
CDR3nt: TGTGCCAGCAGCTTCGGGGATCCTGGGGCCAACGTCCTGACTTTC
CDR3aa: CASSFGDPGANVLTF

d_gene: -
j_gene: TRBJ2-5
abundance: -
v_gene: TRBV29-1
CDR3nt: TGCAGCGTTGAAAAAGGGGCTCCCGAGACCCAGTACTTC
CDR3aa: CSVEKGAPETQYF

d_gene: TRBD2
j_gene: TRBJ2-3
abundance: -
v_gene: TRBV5-1
CDR3nt: TGCGCCAGCAGGGAGGCTAGCGGGATGGGAGATACGCAGTATTTT
CDR3aa: CASREASGMGDTQYF

d_gene: TRBD1
j_gene: TRBJ1-1
abundance: few
v_gene: TRBV7-9
CDR3nt: TGTGCCAGCAGCGAACAGGGGGCTCACACTGAAGCTTTCTTT
CDR3aa: CASSEQGAHTEAFF

d_gene: TRBD1
j_gene: TRBJ2-7
abundance: few
v_gene: TRBV10-1
CDR3nt: TGCGCCAGCAGTGAGTACAGGGGGCCTTACGAGCAGTACTTC
CDR3aa: CASSEYRGPYEQYF

d_gene: TRBD1
j_gene: TRBJ1-2
abundance: -
v_gene: TRBV18
CDR3nt: TGTGCCAGCTCACACGTTACGGACAGGGGAAGTGGCTACACCTTC
CDR3aa: CASSHVTDRGSGYTF